This passage covers 23 T cell receptor beta chains from one sample sequenced in a study of CD8+ T cells in alopecia areata. TCR sequencing used cDNA made by reverse transcription of extracted RNA. Generated by immunoSEQ multiplex PCR, the TCRdb table keeps only in-frame clones and is missing some. Of about 120,000 clones listed, roughly 50% are singletons. Described treatment: oral pan-JAK inhibitor, 5-10 mg twice daily. Sequenced material: CD4+ T cells sorted from blood, taken at week 24, from a patient treated with tofacitinib. Source of these receptors: a human donor with alopecia areata.

The rearrangement joins TRBV2 to TRBJ2-7; weak D call: TRBD1 (6 bases). Trimming shortened V by 7 bases and J by 3 bases, and 10 bases separated the two germline ends. The CDR3 sequence is 12 residues long. From germline, CDR1 is SNHLY and CDR2 FYNNEI. The CDR3 spells CASTRTVYEQYF. The CDR3 DNA is TGTGCCAGCACCCGGACAGTCTACGAGCAGTACTTC.

The table lists this clone with a count of one. CDR3 bases: TGTGCCAGCAGTTTTTCTCTAGCGGGACTCTCCTACGAGCAGTACTTC. Translation: CASSFSLAGLSYEQYF. The chain is built from TRBV28 and TRBJ2-7; 9 nucleotides match TRBD2. Germline loops: CDR1 MDHEN, CDR2 SYDVKM. J was trimmed by 0 bases and V by 3 bases; bases with no gene match: 6. The CDR3 sequence is 16 residues long.

The chain couples TRBV5-1 to TRBJ2-7; 7 nucleotides agree with TRBD1. The CDR3 has 12 amino acids. In germline, CDR1 is SGHRS, CDR2 YFSETQ. V was pared by 4 bases and J by 4 bases, with 2 bases of the junction left unmatched. The CDR3 DNA reads as TGCGCCAGCAGCGTACAGGGGTACGAGCAGTACTTC. It specifies CASSVQGYEQYF.

The rearrangement links TRBV6-1 to TRBJ2-5, with 14 nucleotides matching TRBD2. Germline assignment: CDR1 MNHNS and CDR2 SASEGT. The V segment lost 4 bases and the J segment 3 bases; nucleotides outside the gene matches: 1. This CDR3 comprises 15 residues. Here the CDR3 reads CASSAGLAGEETQYF. The CDR3, as DNA: TGTGCCAGCAGTGCGGGACTAGCGGGGGAAGAGACCCAGTACTTC.

The genes are TRBV9 and TRBJ2-3, with D possibly TRBD2 on 5 matching bases. This CDR3 has 15 amino acids. Germline V gene lookup returns CDR1 SGDLS and CDR2 YYNGEE. The V end lost 4 bases, the J end lost 6 bases, and 18 bases lay between the germline ends. Here the CDR3 DNA reads TGTGCCAGCAGCCCAGGCCCAACGGGGAAGGATACGCAGTATTTT. Its protein product is CASSPGPTGKDTQYF.

The chain joins TRBV29-1 to TRBJ1-2, with D possibly TRBD1 on 5 matching bases. The length of the CDR3 is 12 residues. Trimming removed 3 bases at V and 8 bases at J, with 13 bases between. Germline CDR1 and CDR2: SQVTM and ANQGSEA. CDR3 sequence reads: CSVDGQFEGYTF. The CDR3 DNA reads as TGCAGCGTTGACGGACAATTCGAAGGCTACACCTTC.

This clone has just one count. This sequence joins TRBV2 and TRBJ1-5, with a tentative D call TRBD1 (5 bases). The CDR3 has 15 amino acids. Trimming took 1 base from V and 2 from J, leaving 9 bases between them. Germline V gene lookup returns CDR1 SNHLY and CDR2 FYNNEI. The CDR3 nucleotides read TGTGCCAGCAGTGAAGATTCGACAGGCAATCAGCCCCAGCATTTT. Its translation is CASSEDSTGNQPQHF. The full variable domain, completed using reference TRBV2 and TRBJ1-5, is EPEVTQTPSHQVTQMGQEVILRCVPISNHLYFYWYRQILGQKVEFLVSFYNNEISEKSEIFDDQFSVERPDGSNFTLKIRSTKLEDSAMYFCASSEDSTGNQPQHFGDGTRLSIL.

This clone was counted only a few times. The chain has TRBV25-1 and TRBJ1-1, with D possibly matching TRBD1 (6 bases). The germline gives CDR1 MGHDK, CDR2 SYGVNS. The CDR3 is made up of 14 amino acids. Trimming left V 8 bases short and J 4 bases short, with 17 bases between. CDR3 coding DNA: TGTGCCAGCGGTGTCCGGGGGGCGCGCACTGAAGCTTTCTTT. Translated, it gives CASGVRGARTEAFF.

The chain joins TRBV7-9 to TRBJ1-1, with D possibly TRBD1 on 6 matching bases. The CDR3 spans 16 residues. V was shortened by 2 bases and J by 3 bases, with 16 bases between the two germline ends. CDR1 is SEHNR and CDR2 is FQNEAQ in the germline V gene (reference sequence). The DNA for the CDR3 is TGTGCCAGCAGCTTATCCGGGGGCCTTCGGGACACTGAAGCTTTCTTT. It is translated as CASSLSGGLRDTEAFF.

This clone was seen only a few times. The CDR3 here is CASSDPRAGGDTQYF. The DNA for the CDR3 is TGCGCCAGCAGCGACCCCAGGGCTGGTGGAGATACGCAGTATTTT. This chain uses TRBV5-1 with TRBJ2-3; possible D gene TRBD1, 5 bases. There are 15 residues in the CDR3. V was trimmed by 4 bases and J by 5 bases, leaving 17 bases between them. CDR1 and CDR2 from the germline V gene are SGHRS and YFSETQ.

This chain uses TRBV4-1 with TRBJ1-6, with 9 positions matching TRBD1. The CDR3 totals 18 residues. CDR1 is MGHRA and CDR2 is YSYEKL in the germline V gene. J gave up 6 bases and V 1 base, and 10 bases lay outside the gene matches. CDR3 amino acids: CASSQAGMGTGLNSPLHF. The CDR3 region has the DNA TGCGCCAGCAGCCAAGCGGGTATGGGGACAGGGCTTAATTCACCCCTCCACTTT.

The rearrangement joins TRBV27 to TRBJ1-5, with D possibly matching TRBD1 (5 bases). Per the germline V gene, CDR1 is MNHEY and CDR2 is SMNVEV (reference sequence). The CDR3 is made up of 16 amino acids. The V end lost 2 bases, the J end lost 0 bases, and 11 bases lay between the germline ends. CDR3 in amino acids: CASSLKPGDSNQPQHF. CDR3 DNA: TGTGCCAGCAGTTTAAAACCGGGGGATAGCAATCAGCCCCAGCATTTT.

The chain recombines TRBV7-2 with TRBJ2-5; D is possibly TRBD2 (6 bases). Between the trimmed V and J ends, which lost 4 bases and 9 bases, there was a span of 24 bases. Germline loops: CDR1 SGHTA, CDR2 FQGNSA. This CDR3 is 16 amino acids long. The CDR3 region has the DNA TGTGCCAGCAGCTCCCCCCTGGGGGGTCCCCCGGGGGCCCAGTACTTC. Encoded protein: CASSSPLGGPPGAQYF.

The V call is TRBV19, the J call TRBJ1-6; 10 bases map to TRBD1. J gave up 7 bases and V 3 bases, and 0 bases lay outside the gene matches. The V gene's germline CDR1 is LNHDA and CDR2 SQIVND (reference sequence). There are 14 residues in the CDR3. This CDR3 is CASSMGQGNSPLHF. For the CDR3, the DNA is TGTGCCAGTAGTATGGGACAGGGGAATTCACCCCTCCACTTT.

The rearrangement uses TRBV5-6 and TRBJ1-6, with no clear D. The V end was cut by 3 bases, the J end by 6 bases, with 10 bases between. The CDR3 runs 14 residues. Germline CDR1 and CDR2: SGHDT and YYEEEE. CDR3 coding DNA: TGTGCCAGCAGCTGGGCGGGGAGTAATTCACCCCTCCACTTT. Its translation: CASSWAGSNSPLHF.

V is TRBV10-3 and J is TRBJ1-2; 7 bases are shared with TRBD1. Germline-derived CDR1 and CDR2 are ENHRY and SYGVKD. The J segment lost 4 bases and the V segment lost 3 bases, leaving 2 bases of the junction unmatched. CDR3 size: 13 residues. The CDR3 nucleotides are TGTGCCATCAGTGAAGGGACAGTCTATGGCTACACCTTC. Its translation: CAISEGTVYGYTF.

The chain couples TRBV18 to TRBJ1-5; unclear D gene. The CDR3 consists of 15 residues. With 4 bases removed from V and 3 bases from J, the gap between germline ends came to 13 bases. Germline V lookup: CDR1 KGHSH, CDR2 LQKENI. The CDR3 is CASSRTASYNQPQHF. The CDR3 region has the DNA TGTGCCAGCTCACGGACCGCGAGCTACAATCAGCCCCAGCATTTT. The variable domain in full, completed from reference TRBV18 and TRBJ1-5, reads NAGVMQNPRHLVRRRGQEARLRCSPMKGHSHVYWYRQLPEEGLKFMVYLQKENIIDESGMPKERFSAEFPKEGPSILRIQQVVRGDSAAYFCASSRTASYNQPQHFGDGTRLSIL.

The chain combines TRBV29-1 with TRBJ1-4; weak D call: TRBD1 (6 bases). Per the germline V gene, CDR1 is SQVTM and CDR2 is ANQGSEA. V dropped 5 bases and J dropped 5 bases, with 12 bases sitting between them. The CDR3 runs to 13 residues. CDR3 sequence reads: CSVRQVLNEKLFF. The CDR3 coding sequence is TGCAGCGTTCGACAGGTCTTAAATGAAAAACTGTTTTTT.

The chain joins TRBV4-2 to TRBJ2-7; 8 nucleotides agree with TRBD1. J was trimmed by 4 bases and V by 1 base; bases with no gene match: 9. The CDR3 loop spans 16 amino acids. Germline CDR1 reads LGHNA; CDR2 reads YNFKEQ. CDR3 bases: TGTGCCAGCAGCCAAGCTCAAGGGACAGGAGCTTACGAGCAGTACTTC. Translation gives CASSQAQGTGAYEQYF.

CDR3 residues: CASRGDGYTGELFF. DNA for the CDR3: TGTGCCAGCAGGGGGGACGGCTACACCGGGGAGCTGTTTTTT. V and J are TRBV2 and TRBJ2-2; D may match TRBD1 or TRBD2 (5 bases each). The germline V gene encodes CDR1 SNHLY and CDR2 FYNNEI. V dropped 6 bases and J dropped 3 bases, with 11 bases sitting between them. The CDR3 is 14 amino acids.

The chain links TRBV29-1 to TRBJ2-1; TRBD1 agrees at 8 bases. CDR3 length: 12 amino acids. Germline V gene data show CDR1 as SQVTM and CDR2 as ANQGSEA. Losses at the gene ends were 6 bases for V and 6 bases for J; bases not matched to a gene: 4. For the CDR3, the DNA is TGCAGCGTCACCACAGGGGGCAATGAGCAGTTCTTC. Protein: CSVTTGGNEQFF.

This chain connects TRBV5-1 to TRBJ2-2, with 8 bases aligning to TRBD2. Trimming removed 1 base from V and 2 bases from J; junction bases left unmatched: 4. This CDR3 has 16 residues. The V gene's germline CDR1 is SGHRS and CDR2 YFSETQ. The CDR3 DNA is TGCGCCAGCAGCTTGAGCACTAGCGGTAACACCGGGGAGCTGTTTTTT. It is translated as CASSLSTSGNTGELFF.

The chain links TRBV28 to TRBJ1-6; D might be TRBD1 (5 bases). Germline values: CDR1 MDHEN, CDR2 SYDVKM. The V and J ends lost 4 bases and 4 bases respectively, with 17 bases between them. This CDR3 region has 17 residues. The CDR3 sequence is CASSSPGDGNYNSPLHF. The DNA of the CDR3 is TGTGCCAGCAGTTCCCCCGGGGACGGAAATTATAATTCACCCCTCCACTTT.